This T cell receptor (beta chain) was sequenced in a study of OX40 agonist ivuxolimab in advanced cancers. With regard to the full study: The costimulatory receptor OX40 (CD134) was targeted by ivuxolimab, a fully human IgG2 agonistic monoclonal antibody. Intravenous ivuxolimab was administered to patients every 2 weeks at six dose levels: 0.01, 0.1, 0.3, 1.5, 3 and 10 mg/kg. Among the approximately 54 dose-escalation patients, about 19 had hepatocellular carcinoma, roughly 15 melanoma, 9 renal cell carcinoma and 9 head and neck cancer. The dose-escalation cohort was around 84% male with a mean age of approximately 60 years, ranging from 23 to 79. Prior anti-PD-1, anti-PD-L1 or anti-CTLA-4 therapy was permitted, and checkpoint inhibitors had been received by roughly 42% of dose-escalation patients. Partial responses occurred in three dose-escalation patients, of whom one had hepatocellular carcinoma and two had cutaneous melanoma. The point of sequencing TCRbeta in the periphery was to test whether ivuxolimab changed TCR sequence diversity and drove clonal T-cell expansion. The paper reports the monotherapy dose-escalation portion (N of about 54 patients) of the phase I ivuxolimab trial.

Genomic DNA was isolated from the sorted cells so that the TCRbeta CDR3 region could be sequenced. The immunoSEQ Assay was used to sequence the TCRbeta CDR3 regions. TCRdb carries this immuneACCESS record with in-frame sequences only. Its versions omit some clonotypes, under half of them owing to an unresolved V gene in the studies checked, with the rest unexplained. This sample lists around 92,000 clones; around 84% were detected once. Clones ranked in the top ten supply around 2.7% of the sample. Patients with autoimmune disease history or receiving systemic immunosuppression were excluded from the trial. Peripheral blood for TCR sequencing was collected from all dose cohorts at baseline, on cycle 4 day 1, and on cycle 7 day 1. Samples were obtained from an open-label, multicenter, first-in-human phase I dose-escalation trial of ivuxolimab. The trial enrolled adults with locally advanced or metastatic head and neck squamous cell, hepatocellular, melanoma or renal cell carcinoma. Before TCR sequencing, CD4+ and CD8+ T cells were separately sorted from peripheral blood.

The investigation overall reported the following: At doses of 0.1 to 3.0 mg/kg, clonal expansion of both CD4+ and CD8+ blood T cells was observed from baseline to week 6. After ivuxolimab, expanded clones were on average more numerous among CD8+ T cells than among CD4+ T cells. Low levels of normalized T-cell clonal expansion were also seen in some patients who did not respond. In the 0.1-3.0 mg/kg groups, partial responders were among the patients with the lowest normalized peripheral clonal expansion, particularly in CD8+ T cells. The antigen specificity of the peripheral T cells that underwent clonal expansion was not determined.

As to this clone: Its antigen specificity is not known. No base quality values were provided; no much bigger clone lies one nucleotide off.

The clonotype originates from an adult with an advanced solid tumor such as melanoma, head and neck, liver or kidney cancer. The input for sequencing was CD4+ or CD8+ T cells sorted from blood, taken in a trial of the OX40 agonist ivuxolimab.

CDR3 reads: CASSPNESEKLFF. The DNA is TGTGCCAGCAGCCCTAATGAAAGTGAAAAACTGTTTTTT. The chain couples TRBV7-8 to TRBJ1-4; the D gene identity is not certain. At the junction V is shortened by 5 bases and J by 7 bases, with 11 bases in between. CDR1 and CDR2 are drawn from the germline V gene: SGHVS, FQNEAQ. The CDR3 measures 13 amino acids from cysteine to phenylalanine. CDR3 DNA only is kept here, 39 bases in frame from base 1.